Listed below are T cell receptor beta chains from one sample, sequenced in a study of blood T cell repertoires in COVID-19. TCRdb keeps only in-frame clones here, not all; method: immunoSEQ multiplex PCR. Of 100,000 or so clones listed, roughly 84% are singletons. Sequenced material: peripheral blood. These receptors all stem from a human donor in a cohort sampled during active COVID-19. The CDR3 runs from the conserved cysteine through the conserved F or W. Each record gives: V gene, clone size, J gene, D gene, CDR3 protein, CDR3 DNA. D genes are given only for firm matches. The size of a clone is reported for some rows only, either as once, few or many, or as a class for expanded clones.

V: TRBV18; size: .; J: TRBJ1-1; D: .; CDR3: CASSPTTGNTEAFF; DNA: TGTGCCAGCTCACCGACGACAGGGAACACTGAAGCTTTCTTT
V: TRBV6-6; size: .; J: TRBJ2-6; D: .; CDR3: CASSYSAGAGANVLTF; DNA: TGTGCCAGCAGTTACTCCGCCGGGGCTGGGGCCAACGTCCTGACTTTC
V: TRBV7-9; size: .; J: TRBJ2-3; D: TRBD1; CDR3: CASNPPFKTGSTDTQYF; DNA: TGTGCCAGCAACCCCCCATTTAAGACAGGGAGTACAGATACGCAGTATTTT
V: TRBV5-1; size: .; J: TRBJ1-1; D: .; CDR3: CASSIGDYRNTEAFF; DNA: TGCGCCAGCAGTATAGGGGACTACAGGAACACTGAAGCTTTCTTT
V: TRBV19; size: .; J: TRBJ1-6; D: TRBD1; CDR3: CASSMGTVYNSPLHF; DNA: TGTGCCAGTAGTATGGGGACAGTCTATAATTCACCCCTCCACTTT
V: TRBV11-2; size: once; J: TRBJ2-5; D: TRBD2; CDR3: CASSLGRTSGYQETQYF; DNA: TGTGCCAGCAGCTTAGGCCGGACTAGCGGATACCAAGAGACCCAGTACTTC
V: TRBV6-5; size: .; J: TRBJ1-1; D: TRBD1; CDR3: CASLTGTGNTEAFF; DNA: TGTGCCAGCCTAACCGGGACAGGGAACACTGAAGCTTTCTTT
V: TRBV7-9; size: .; J: TRBJ2-2; D: .; CDR3: CAGSRSPSGTFPTGELFF; DNA: TGTGCCGGCAGCCGCTCGCCGTCCGGGACTTTTCCCACCGGGGAGCTGTTTTTT
V: TRBV9; size: .; J: TRBJ1-2; D: .; CDR3: CASSVDVQGWRYDGYTF; DNA: TGTGCCAGCAGCGTAGACGTCCAGGGGTGGAGGTATGATGGCTACACCTTC
V: TRBV3-1/TRBV3-2; size: once; J: TRBJ1-2; D: TRBD1; CDR3: CASSPGQGANYGYTF; DNA: TGTGCCAGCAGCCCGGGACAGGGGGCAAACTATGGCTACACCTTC
V: TRBV6-2/TRBV6-3; size: .; J: TRBJ1-2; D: .; CDR3: CASSYSFDRNGYTF; DNA: TGTGCCAGCAGTTACAGCTTCGACAGGAATGGCTACACCTTC
V: TRBV7-8; size: .; J: TRBJ1-1; D: .; CDR3: CASSLVDRNTEAFF; DNA: TGTGCCAGCAGCTTAGTTGACAGGAACACTGAAGCTTTCTTT
V: TRBV5-8; size: .; J: TRBJ1-5; D: .; CDR3: CASSRTQGQPQHF; DNA: TGTGCCAGCAGCAGAACACAGGGTCAGCCCCAGCATTTT
V: TRBV10-3; size: once; J: TRBJ2-2; D: .; CDR3: CAISSGPRIGELFF; DNA: TGTGCCATCAGTTCAGGGCCGCGGATCGGGGAGCTGTTTTTT
V: TRBV15; size: .; J: TRBJ2-3; D: TRBD1; CDR3: CATSMFRGTAADTQYF; DNA: TGTGCCACCAGCATGTTCAGGGGGACCGCCGCAGATACGCAGTATTTT
V: TRBV20-1; size: .; J: TRBJ2-1; D: .; CDR3: CSASGTSEQFF; DNA: TGCAGTGCTTCTGGGACTTCCGAGCAGTTCTTC
V: TRBV7-8; size: .; J: TRBJ2-1; D: TRBD2; CDR3: CASTRLAGGSSYNEQFF; DNA: TGTGCCAGCACGCGACTAGCGGGGGGGAGCTCCTACAATGAGCAGTTCTTC
V: TRBV20-1; size: .; J: TRBJ2-4; D: TRBD2; CDR3: CSASAGGSSKNIQYF; DNA: TGCAGTGCTAGTGCGGGGGGGTCTTCCAAAAACATTCAGTACTTC
V: TRBV5-1; size: once; J: TRBJ2-2; D: TRBD2; CDR3: CASSPRETGELFF; DNA: TGCGCCAGCAGCCCGCGGGAGACCGGGGAGCTGTTTTTT
V: TRBV5-8; size: .; J: TRBJ1-2; D: TRBD1; CDR3: CASSLAGTALYGYTF; DNA: TGTGCCAGCAGCTTGGCCGGGACAGCACTCTATGGCTACACCTTC
V: TRBV7-2; size: .; J: TRBJ1-2; D: TRBD1; CDR3: CASSFNQGAGNGYTF; DNA: TGTGCCAGCAGCTTCAATCAGGGGGCAGGTAACGGCTACACCTTC
V: TRBV23-1; size: .; J: TRBJ1-4; D: TRBD1; CDR3: CASSQGTGVATNEKLFF; DNA: TGCGCCAGCAGTCAAGGGACAGGGGTTGCAACTAATGAAAAACTGTTTTTT
V: TRBV9; size: .; J: TRBJ1-4; D: .; CDR3: CASSVRATNEKLFF; DNA: TGTGCCAGCAGCGTCAGGGCAACTAATGAAAAACTGTTTTTT
V: TRBV10-1; size: .; J: TRBJ1-4; D: .; CDR3: CASSAGRGSEKLFF; DNA: TGCGCCAGCAGTGCCGGCAGGGGAAGTGAAAAACTGTTTTTT
V: TRBV5-1; size: .; J: TRBJ2-7; D: .; CDR3: CASSLGTDMYEQYF; DNA: TGCGCCAGCAGCTTGGGAACAGATATGTACGAGCAGTACTTC
V: TRBV7-9; size: few; J: TRBJ1-1; D: TRBD1; CDR3: CASSDLRGRRGQGKVF; DNA: TGTGCCAGCAGCGATCTACGAGGGAGGAGGGGACAGGGGAAGGTCTTT
V: TRBV19; size: .; J: TRBJ1-5; D: .; CDR3: CASSIPYRVGNQPQHF; DNA: TGTGCCAGTAGTATCCCCTACAGGGTAGGAAATCAGCCCCAGCATTTT
V: TRBV18; size: .; J: TRBJ2-7; D: TRBD1; CDR3: CASSPTGTADYEQYF; DNA: TGTGCCAGCTCGCCTACCGGGACAGCAGACTACGAGCAGTACTTC
V: TRBV2; size: .; J: TRBJ2-1; D: TRBD2; CDR3: CASSPSGGIHEQFF; DNA: TGTGCCAGCAGCCCTAGCGGGGGGATTCATGAGCAGTTCTTC
V: TRBV5-4; size: .; J: TRBJ2-1; D: TRBD2; CDR3: CASSVRTSGSTRGEQFF; DNA: TGTGCCAGCAGCGTGCGGACTAGCGGCTCAACAAGGGGGGAGCAGTTCTTC
V: TRBV5-1; size: .; J: TRBJ2-5; D: TRBD1; CDR3: CASSSGTGGKETQYF; DNA: TGCGCCAGCAGCTCCGGGACAGGGGGCAAAGAGACCCAGTACTTC
V: TRBV5-1; size: .; J: TRBJ2-5; D: .; CDR3: CASSPGGAEYETQYF; DNA: TGCGCCAGCAGCCCCGGTGGGGCCGAATATGAGACCCAGTACTTC
V: TRBV6-6; size: .; J: TRBJ1-2; D: .; CDR3: CASSSKAGYTF; DNA: TGTGCCAGCAGCTCCAAAGCTGGCTACACCTTC
V: TRBV2; size: .; J: TRBJ2-5; D: TRBD1; CDR3: CASSRAGQGVETQYF; DNA: TGTGCCAGCAGTAGGGCGGGACAGGGTGTGGAGACCCAGTACTTC
V: TRBV10-3; size: .; J: TRBJ2-7; D: TRBD1; CDR3: CAISASEGTGAYEQYF; DNA: TGTGCCATCAGTGCATCTGAGGGGACAGGGGCCTACGAGCAGTACTTC
V: TRBV4-3; size: .; J: TRBJ2-7; D: TRBD2; CDR3: CASSRELAGGLANEQYF; DNA: TGCGCCAGCAGCCGAGAACTAGCGGGAGGACTAGCTAACGAGCAGTACTTC
V: TRBV5-4; size: .; J: TRBJ1-4; D: TRBD1; CDR3: CASTRAGQGGEKLFF; DNA: TGTGCCAGCACTCGCGCGGGACAGGGAGGAGAAAAACTGTTTTTT
V: TRBV2; size: once; J: TRBJ1-5; D: .; CDR3: CASSNRDRSNQPQHF; DNA: TGTGCCAGCAGTAACAGGGACCGTAGCAATCAGCCCCAGCATTTT
V: TRBV11-2; size: few; J: TRBJ1-1; D: TRBD1; CDR3: CASSPHVTGDHTEAFF; DNA: TGTGCCAGCAGCCCGCACGTGACAGGGGATCACACTGAAGCTTTCTTT
V: TRBV15; size: .; J: TRBJ2-3; D: TRBD2; CDR3: CATSRDAGGPRDTQYF; DNA: TGTGCCACCAGCAGGGACGCGGGAGGGCCGCGGGATACGCAGTATTTT
V: TRBV3-1/TRBV3-2; size: .; J: TRBJ1-2; D: TRBD1; CDR3: CASSKQGASYGYTF; DNA: TGTGCCAGCAGCAAACAGGGGGCTAGCTATGGCTACACCTTC
V: TRBV9; size: .; J: TRBJ1-2; D: TRBD1; CDR3: CASSTRDRGLYGYTF; DNA: TGTGCCAGCAGCACCCGGGACAGGGGGCTATATGGCTACACCTTC
V: TRBV28; size: .; J: TRBJ1-2; D: TRBD1; CDR3: CASSPGGYYGYTF; DNA: TGTGCCAGCAGTCCAGGGGGCTACTATGGCTACACCTTC
V: TRBV7-2; size: once; J: TRBJ2-1; D: .; CDR3: CASSPPSPGNEQFF; DNA: TGTGCCAGCAGCCCCCCCTCACCCGGCAATGAGCAGTTCTTC
V: TRBV18; size: .; J: TRBJ2-3; D: .; CDR3: CASSLLADTQYF; DNA: TGTGCCAGCTCATTACTAGCAGATACGCAGTATTTT
V: TRBV4-3; size: .; J: TRBJ2-3; D: .; CDR3: CASSQALVITDTQYF; DNA: TGCGCCAGCAGCCAAGCTCTAGTTATCACAGATACGCAGTATTTT
V: TRBV5-1; size: .; J: TRBJ1-1; D: TRBD1; CDR3: CASSLNTGGTEAFF; DNA: TGCGCCAGCAGCCTCAATACAGGGGGCACTGAAGCTTTCTTT
V: TRBV24-1; size: once; J: TRBJ2-5; D: .; CDR3: CATSDGRQGLETQYF; DNA: TGTGCCACCAGTGATGGAAGGCAGGGGTTGGAGACCCAGTACTTC
V: TRBV3-1/TRBV3-2; size: .; J: TRBJ1-1; D: .; CDR3: CASSQDRGRNTEAFF; DNA: TGTGCCAGCAGCCAAGATAGGGGCAGGAACACTGAAGCTTTCTTT
V: TRBV6-2/TRBV6-3; size: .; J: TRBJ2-7; D: TRBD2; CDR3: CASSRSGSYEQYF; DNA: TGTGCCAGCAGTCGTAGCGGGAGCTACGAGCAGTACTTC
V: TRBV6-5; size: once; J: TRBJ2-7; D: .; CDR3: CASSSDRNNEQYF; DNA: TGTGCCAGCAGCTCTGACAGGAATAACGAGCAGTACTTC
V: TRBV19; size: .; J: TRBJ1-1; D: TRBD1; CDR3: CASRQQGAEATEAFF; DNA: TGTGCCAGCCGACAGCAGGGGGCAGAGGCCACTGAAGCTTTCTTT
V: TRBV19; size: .; J: TRBJ1-5; D: .; CDR3: CASSMIGHPNQPQHF; DNA: TGTGCCAGTAGTATGATTGGGCACCCCAATCAGCCCCAGCATTTT
V: TRBV3-1/TRBV3-2; size: few; J: TRBJ2-5; D: .; CDR3: CASSQGATQYF; DNA: TGTGCCAGCAGCCAAGGGGCGACCCAGTACTTC
V: TRBV7-9; size: few; J: TRBJ2-3; D: TRBD1; CDR3: CASSRGQGTFSTDTQYF; DNA: TGTGCCAGCAGCCGCGGACAGGGAACCTTTAGCACAGATACGCAGTATTTT
V: TRBV7-2; size: .; J: TRBJ2-3; D: .; CDR3: CASSLDTSTQYF; DNA: TGTGCCAGCAGCTTGGACACAAGTACGCAGTATTTT